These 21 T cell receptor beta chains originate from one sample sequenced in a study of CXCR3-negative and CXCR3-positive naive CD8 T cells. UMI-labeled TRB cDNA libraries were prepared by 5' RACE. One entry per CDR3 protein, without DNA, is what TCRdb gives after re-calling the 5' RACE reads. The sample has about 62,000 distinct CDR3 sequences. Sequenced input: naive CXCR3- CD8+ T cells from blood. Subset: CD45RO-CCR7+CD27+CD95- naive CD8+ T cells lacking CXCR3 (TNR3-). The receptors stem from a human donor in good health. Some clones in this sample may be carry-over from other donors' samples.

CDR3 sequence: CASGLDGPGRTEAFF. This rearrangement joins TRBV12-5 to TRBJ1-1; the TRBD1 assignment by TCRdb is unverifiable without DNA. CDR1 LGHNT and CDR2 FRNRAP come from the germline V gene. The CDR3 sequence is 15 residues long.

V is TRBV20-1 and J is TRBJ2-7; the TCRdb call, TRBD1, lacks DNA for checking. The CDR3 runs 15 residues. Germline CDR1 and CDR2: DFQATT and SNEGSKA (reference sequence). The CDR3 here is CSARDLDRPPYEQYF.

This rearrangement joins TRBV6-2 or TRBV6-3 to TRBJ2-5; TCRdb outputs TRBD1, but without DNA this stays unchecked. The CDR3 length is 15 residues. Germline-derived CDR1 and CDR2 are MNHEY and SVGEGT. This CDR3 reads CANSAGGGGGETQYF.

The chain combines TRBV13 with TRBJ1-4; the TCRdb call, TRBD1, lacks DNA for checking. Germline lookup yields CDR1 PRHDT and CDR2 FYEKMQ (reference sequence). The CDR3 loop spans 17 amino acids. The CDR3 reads CASSKQGQGKTNEKLFF.

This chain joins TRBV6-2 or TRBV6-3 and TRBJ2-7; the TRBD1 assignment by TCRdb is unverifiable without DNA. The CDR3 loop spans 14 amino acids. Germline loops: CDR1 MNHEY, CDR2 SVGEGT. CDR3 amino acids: CASGRDRSNTEQYF.

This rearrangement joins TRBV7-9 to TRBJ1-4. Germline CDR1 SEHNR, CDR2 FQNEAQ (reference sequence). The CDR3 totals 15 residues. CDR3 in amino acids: CASSSRTDTDEKLFF. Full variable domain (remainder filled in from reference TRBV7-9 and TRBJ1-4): DTGVSQNPRHKITKRGQNVTFRCDPISEHNRLYWYRQTLGQGPEFLTYFQNEAQLEKSRLLSDRFSAERPKGSFSTLEIQRTEQGDSAMYLCASSSRTDTDEKLFFGSGTQLSVL.

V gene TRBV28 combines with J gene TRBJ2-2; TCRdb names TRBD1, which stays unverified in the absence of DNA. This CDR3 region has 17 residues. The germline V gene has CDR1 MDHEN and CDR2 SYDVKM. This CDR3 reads CASSQPPGQSNTGELFF.

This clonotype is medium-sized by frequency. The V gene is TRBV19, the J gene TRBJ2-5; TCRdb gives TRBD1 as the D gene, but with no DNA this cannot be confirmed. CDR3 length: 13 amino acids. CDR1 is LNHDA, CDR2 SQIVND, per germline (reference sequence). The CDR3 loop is CASSIASTGAQYF.

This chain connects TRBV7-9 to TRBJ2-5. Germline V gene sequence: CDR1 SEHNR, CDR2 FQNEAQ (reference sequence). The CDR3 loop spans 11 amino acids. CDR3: CASSFLETQYF.

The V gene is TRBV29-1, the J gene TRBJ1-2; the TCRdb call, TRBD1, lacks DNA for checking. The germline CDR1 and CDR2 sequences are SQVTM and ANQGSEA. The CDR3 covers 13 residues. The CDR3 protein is CSATKGVRDGYTF.

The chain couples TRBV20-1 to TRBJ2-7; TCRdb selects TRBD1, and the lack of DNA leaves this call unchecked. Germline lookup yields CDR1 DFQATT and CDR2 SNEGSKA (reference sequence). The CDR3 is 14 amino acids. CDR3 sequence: CSASPPGVDHEQYF.

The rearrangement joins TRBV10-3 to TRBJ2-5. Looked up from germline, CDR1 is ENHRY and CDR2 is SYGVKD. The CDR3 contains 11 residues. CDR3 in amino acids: CAISDRETQYF.

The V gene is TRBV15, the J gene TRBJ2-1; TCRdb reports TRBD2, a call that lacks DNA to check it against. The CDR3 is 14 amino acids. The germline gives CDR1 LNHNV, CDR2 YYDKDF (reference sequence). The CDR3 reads CATSPRSGSDEQFF.

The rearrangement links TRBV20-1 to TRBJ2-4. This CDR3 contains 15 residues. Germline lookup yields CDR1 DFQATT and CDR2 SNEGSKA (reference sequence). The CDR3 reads CSASYQFDVKNIQYF.

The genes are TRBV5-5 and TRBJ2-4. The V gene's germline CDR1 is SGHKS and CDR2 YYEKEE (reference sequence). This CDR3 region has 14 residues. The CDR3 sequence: CASSLAVAKNIQYF.

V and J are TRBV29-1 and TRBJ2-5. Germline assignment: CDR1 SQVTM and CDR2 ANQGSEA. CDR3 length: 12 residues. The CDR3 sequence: CSAEGSWETQYF.

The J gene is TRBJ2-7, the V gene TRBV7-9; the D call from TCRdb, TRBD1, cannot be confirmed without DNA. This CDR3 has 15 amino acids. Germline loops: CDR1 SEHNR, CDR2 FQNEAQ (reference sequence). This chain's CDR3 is CASSPDRGVSYEQYF.

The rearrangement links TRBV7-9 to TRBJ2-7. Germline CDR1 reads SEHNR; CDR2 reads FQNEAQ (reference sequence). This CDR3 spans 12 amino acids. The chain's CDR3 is CASSWIPGEQYF.

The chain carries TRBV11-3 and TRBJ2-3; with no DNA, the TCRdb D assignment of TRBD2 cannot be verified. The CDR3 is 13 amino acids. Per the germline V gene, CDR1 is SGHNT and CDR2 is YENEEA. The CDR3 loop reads CASRDYTTDTQYF.

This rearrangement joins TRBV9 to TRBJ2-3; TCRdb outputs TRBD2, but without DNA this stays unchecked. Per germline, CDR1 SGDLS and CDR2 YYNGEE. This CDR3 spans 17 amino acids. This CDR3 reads CASSAAPSGGDTDTQYF. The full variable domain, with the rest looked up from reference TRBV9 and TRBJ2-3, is DSGVTQTPKHLITATGQRVTLRCSPRSGDLSVYWYQQSLDQGLQFLIQYYNGEERAKGNILERFSAQQFPDLHSELNLSSLELGDSALYFCASSAAPSGGDTDTQYFGPGTRLTVL.

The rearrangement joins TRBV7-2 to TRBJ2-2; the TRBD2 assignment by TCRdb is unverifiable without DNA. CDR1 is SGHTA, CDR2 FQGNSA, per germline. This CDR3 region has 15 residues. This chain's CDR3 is CASSFVGGHTGELFF.